This TCR beta chain stems from a study of vaccination effects on CD4 cells after COVID-19. Culturing for nine to ten days preceded CD4+ T cell isolation. IL-2 medium took the place of half the medium on both days 3 and 7. Measured with immunoSEQ multiplex PCR; TCRdb has only the in-frame clones, and not every one. The data show 37,000 or so clones, about four fifths seen once. Germline CDR1 reads MDHEN; CDR2 reads SYDVKM. Trimming stripped 8 bases from V and 1 base from J, with 11 bases between. This CDR3 is 13 amino acids long. Note on this clone: Its target is unknown.

The receptor was isolated from a human donor who received a COVID-19 vaccine. The genes are TRBV28 and TRBJ1-2, with D tentatively TRBD1 (5 bases). The sample was CD4+ T cells from PBMCs cultured without peptide, taken before COVID-19 vaccination. For the CDR3, the DNA is TGTGCCAGCGGTGAGACAGTTAACTATGGCTACACCTTC. Translation: CASGETVNYGYTF.